The next 8 T cell receptor beta chains were all read from a single sample in a study of PD-L1 blockade in urothelial cancer. Only in-frame clones appear in the TCRdb table, and some are missing; sequencing was by immunoSEQ multiplex PCR. The sample carries 56,000 or so clones, roughly 87% recorded once. Sample time point: pretreatment peripheral blood. The sequenced sample was PBMCs, obtained around atezolizumab (anti-PD-L1) treatment. The receptor set was obtained from a man between 65 and 85 years old with urothelial cancer.

This clone showed up just once. CDR3 bases: TGTGCCAGCAGCTTGGAAGTGGGGCGATACGCGTATTTT. Protein: CASSLEVGRYAYF. The V and J genes are TRBV5-4 and TRBJ2-3; weak D call: TRBD1 (5 bases). The germline V gene encodes CDR1 SGHNT and CDR2 YYREEE (reference sequence). V was shortened by 0 bases and J by 14 bases, with 16 bases between the two germline ends. CDR3 size: 13 residues. The full variable domain, rest sourced from reference TRBV5-4 and TRBJ2-3, is ETGVTQSPTHLIKTRGQQVTLRCSSQSGHNTVSWYQQALGQGPQFIFQYYREEENGRGNFPPRFSGLQFPNYSSELNVNALELDDSALYLCASSLEVGRYAYFGPGTRLTVL.

V is TRBV21-1 and J is TRBJ2-7; the listed D gene, TRBD1, was not tested against the DNA. TRBV21-1 is termed a pseudogene. CDR3 length: 22 residues. CDR3 bases: TGTGCCAGCAGCAAAGCCCTCAGGGACAGGCTTCCCCACTGGGGGGGTGCCTACGAGCAGTACTTC. This encodes CASSKALRDRLPHWGGAYEQYF.

This rearrangement joins TRBV5-1 to TRBJ2-5; 8 bases line up with TRBD1. Germline V gives CDR1 SGHRS, CDR2 YFSETQ. V trimming: 4 bases; J trimming: 5 bases; junction bases outside the gene matches: 4. This CDR3 spans 13 amino acids. The CDR3 here is CASSQGARETQYF. CDR3 sequence (DNA): TGCGCCAGCAGCCAGGGGGCAAGGGAGACCCAGTACTTC.

This clone appeared a single time. This chain joins TRBV28 and TRBJ1-1, with TRBD1 as a possible D gene (6 bases). V dropped 6 bases and J dropped 1 base, with 12 bases sitting between them. Per germline, CDR1 MDHEN and CDR2 SYDVKM. CDR3 length equals 14 residues. CDR3 nucleotides: TGTGCCAGCAGACCGGGACAAACGAACACTGAAGCTTTCTTT. Amino acids: CASRPGQTNTEAFF.

The V and J genes are TRBV7-9 and TRBJ2-1, with 8 bases fitting TRBD2. The junction had 8 bases not matched to a gene; V was cut back by 3 bases and J by 7 bases. The CDR3 length is 15 residues. CDR1 and CDR2 (germline): SEHNR, FQNEAQ (reference sequence). For the CDR3, the DNA is TGTGCCAGCAGCTTGCGACGGGAGGGGATTAATGAGCAGTTCTTC. Amino acid sequence: CASSLRREGINEQFF.

The rearrangement links TRBV19 to TRBJ2-3, with unresolved D. This CDR3 region has 12 residues. Germline CDR1 LNHDA, CDR2 SQIVND (reference sequence). Trimming left V 4 bases short and J 14 bases short, with 16 bases between. In DNA, the CDR3 is TGTGCCAGTAGTACAGGAATCGGATACGCGTATTTT. This translates into CASSTGIGYAYF.

This rearrangement joins TRBV4-1 to TRBJ2-1; 7 positions agree with TRBD1. V lost 1 base, J lost 15 bases, and 6 bases stayed unmatched. The CDR3 contains 12 residues. Germline CDR1 and CDR2: MGHRA and YSYEKL. Written as DNA, the CDR3 is TGCGCCAGCAGCCAAGGGGGGACAGTGACGTTCTTC. It yields the protein CASSQGGTVTFF.

The chain has TRBV29-1 and TRBJ1-2; D may be TRBD1 (5 bases). Germline assignment: CDR1 SQVTM and CDR2 ANQGSEA. The CDR3 loop spans 14 amino acids. V lost 2 bases to trimming and J lost 4 bases, with 14 bases between them. CDR3 loop: CSVEPAGQGYGYTF. DNA for the CDR3: TGCAGCGTTGAACCGGCGGGGCAGGGCTATGGCTACACCTTC. Supplemented by reference TRBV29-1 and TRBJ1-2, the full variable domain reads SAVISQKPSRDICQRGTSLTIQCQVDSQVTMMFWYRQQPGQSLTLIATANQGSEATYESGFVIDKFPISRPNLTFSTLTVSNMSPEDSSIYLCSVEPAGQGYGYTFGSGTRLTVV.